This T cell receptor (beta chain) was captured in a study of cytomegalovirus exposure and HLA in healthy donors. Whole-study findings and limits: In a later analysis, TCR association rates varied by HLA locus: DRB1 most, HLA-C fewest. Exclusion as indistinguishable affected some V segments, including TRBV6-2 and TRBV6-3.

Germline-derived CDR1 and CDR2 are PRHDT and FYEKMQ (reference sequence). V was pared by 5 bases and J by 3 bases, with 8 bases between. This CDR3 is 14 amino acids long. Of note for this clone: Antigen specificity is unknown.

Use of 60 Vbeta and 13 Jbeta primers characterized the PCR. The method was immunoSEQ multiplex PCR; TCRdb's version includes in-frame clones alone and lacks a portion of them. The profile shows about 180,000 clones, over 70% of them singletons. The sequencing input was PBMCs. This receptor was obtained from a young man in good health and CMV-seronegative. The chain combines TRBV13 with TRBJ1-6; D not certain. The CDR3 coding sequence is TGTGCCAGCAGCATTACAAACTATAATTCACCCCTCCACTTT. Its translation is CASSITNYNSPLHF.